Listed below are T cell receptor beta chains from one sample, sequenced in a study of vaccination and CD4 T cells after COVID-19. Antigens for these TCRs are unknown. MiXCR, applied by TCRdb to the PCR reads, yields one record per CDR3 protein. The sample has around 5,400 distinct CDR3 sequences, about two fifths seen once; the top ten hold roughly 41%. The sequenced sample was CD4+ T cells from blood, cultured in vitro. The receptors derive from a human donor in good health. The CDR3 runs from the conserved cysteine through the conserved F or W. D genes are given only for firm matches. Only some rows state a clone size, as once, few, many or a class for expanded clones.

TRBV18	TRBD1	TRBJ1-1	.	CASSQRTGRENTEAFF	TGTGCCAGCTCACAGAGGACAGGGAGGGAGAACACTGAAGCTTTCTTT
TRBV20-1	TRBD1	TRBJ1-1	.	CSAQNTGGAGYEAFF	TGCAGTGCCCAAAACACAGGGGGCGCGGGATACGAAGCTTTCTTT
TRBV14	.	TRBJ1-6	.	CASSSGLPMAPLHF	TGTGCCAGCAGCTCAGGGCTCCCTATGGCACCCCTCCACTTT
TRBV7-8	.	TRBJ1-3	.	CASSPQGAGNTIYF	TGTGCCAGCAGCCCACAGGGAGCTGGAAACACCATATATTTT
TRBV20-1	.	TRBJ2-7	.	CSASRQPNEQYF	TGCAGTGCTAGCCGACAGCCAAACGAGCAGTACTTC
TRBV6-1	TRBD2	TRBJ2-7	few	CASRGGGSYEQYF	TGTGCCAGCAGGGGCGGGGGCTCCTACGAGCAGTACTTC
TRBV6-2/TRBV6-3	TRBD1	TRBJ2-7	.	CASSYGQGFSEQYF	TGTGCCAGCAGTTACGGACAGGGATTTTCCGAGCAGTACTTC
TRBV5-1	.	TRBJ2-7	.	CASSLEGSSYEQYF	TGCGCCAGCAGCTTGGAGGGGAGCTCCTACGAGCAGTACTTC
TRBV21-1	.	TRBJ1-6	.	CASSVDAWVESPLHF	TGTGCCAGCAGCGTAGACGCGTGGGTGGAGTCACCCCTCCACTTT
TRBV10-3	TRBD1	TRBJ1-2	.	CAINDRGSRRFYGYTF	TGTGCCATCAACGACAGGGGCTCACGACGCTTTTATGGCTACACCTTC
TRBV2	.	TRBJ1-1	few	CASSGDGGTEAFF	TGTGCCAGCTCGGGGGACGGGGGCACTGAAGCTTTCTTT
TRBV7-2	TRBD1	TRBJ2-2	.	CASSSRRTGWTGELFF	TGTGCCAGCAGCTCCCGTAGGACAGGGTGGACCGGGGAGCTGTTTTTT
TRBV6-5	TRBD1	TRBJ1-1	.	CASSSTDRGLGTEAFF	TGTGCCAGCAGTTCCACCGACAGGGGGCTTGGCACTGAAGCTTTCTTT
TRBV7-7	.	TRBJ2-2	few	CASSLGGVNTGELFF	TGTGCCAGCAGCTTAGGGGGGGTGAACACCGGGGAGCTGTTTTTT
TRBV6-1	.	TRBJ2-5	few	CASSPRRGGETQYF	TGTGCCAGCAGTCCTCGGAGGGGCGGCGAGACCCAGTACTTC
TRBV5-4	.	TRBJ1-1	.	CASSLAWDMNTEAFF	TGTGCCAGCAGCTTGGCCTGGGATATGAACACTGAAGCTTTCTTT
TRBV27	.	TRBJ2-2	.	CASSLHHTGELFF	TGTGCCAGCAGTTTACATCACACCGGGGAGCTGTTTTTT
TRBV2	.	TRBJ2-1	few	CASSEGRGFGEQFF	TGTGCCAGCAGTGAAGGTCGTGGTTTTGGTGAGCAGTTCTTC
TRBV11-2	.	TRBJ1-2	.	CASSSTGPYGYTF	TGTGCCAGCAGCTCGACAGGACCCTATGGCTACACCTTC
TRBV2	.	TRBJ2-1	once	CASSEATRPYNEQFF	TGTGCCAGCAGTGAAGCGACAAGACCGTACAATGAGCAGTTCTTC
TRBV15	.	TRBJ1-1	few	CATSRDIRTAFF	TGTGCCACCAGCAGAGATATACGGACAGCTTTCTTT
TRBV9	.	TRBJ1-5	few	CASSVEPGGQPQHF	TGTGCCAGCAGCGTAGAGCCGGGGGGTCAGCCCCAGCATTTT
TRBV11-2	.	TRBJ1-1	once	CASSLGAGNTEAFF	TGTGCCAGCAGCTTAGGAGCCGGTAACACTGAAGCTTTCTTT
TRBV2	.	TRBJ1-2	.	CASSEGRRNYGYTF	TGTGCCAGCAGTGAGGGGCGCCGCAACTATGGCTACACCTTC
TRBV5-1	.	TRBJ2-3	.	CASRYRSTNTDTQYF	TGCGCCAGCAGATACCGGTCCACAAACACAGATACGCAGTATTTT
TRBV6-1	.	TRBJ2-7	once	CASKVITGSYEQYF	TGTGCCAGCAAGGTGATTACAGGGAGCTACGAGCAGTACTTC
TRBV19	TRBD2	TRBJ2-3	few	CASSISTSGVTDTQYF	TGTGCCAGTAGTATTTCGACTAGCGGGGTCACAGATACGCAGTATTTT
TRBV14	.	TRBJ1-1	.	CASSQVRFYIRAGNTEAFF	TGTGCCAGCAGCCAAGTGAGGTTTTATATAAGGGCGGGGAACACTGAAGCTTTCTTT
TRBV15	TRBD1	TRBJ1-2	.	CATSPAPGTGNYGYTF	TGTGCCACCAGCCCGGCCCCCGGGACAGGGAACTATGGCTACACCTTC
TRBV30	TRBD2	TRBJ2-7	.	CASTGLAAYEQYF	TGTGCCTCAACGGGACTAGCAGCCTACGAGCAGTACTTC
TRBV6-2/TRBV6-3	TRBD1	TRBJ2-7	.	CASNPTGATYEQYF	TGTGCCAGCAATCCGACAGGGGCAACCTACGAGCAGTACTTC
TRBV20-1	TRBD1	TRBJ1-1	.	CSAVRTGGTEAFF	TGCAGTGCTGTGCGAACAGGGGGCACTGAAGCTTTCTTT
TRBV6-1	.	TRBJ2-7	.	CASSNRAGRYEQYF	TGTGCCAGCAGTAATAGGGCAGGGCGATACGAGCAGTACTTC
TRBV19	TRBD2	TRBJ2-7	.	CASSREGEQYF	TGTGCCAGTAGCAGGGAGGGCGAGCAGTACTTC
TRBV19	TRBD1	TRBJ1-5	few	CASSKLPGQGDQPQHF	TGTGCCAGTAGTAAACTACCGGGACAGGGCGATCAGCCCCAGCATTTT
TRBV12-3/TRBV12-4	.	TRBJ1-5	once	CASSLTDRVSSGLNQPQHF	TGTGCCAGCAGTTTAACCGACAGAGTCTCCTCTGGGCTTAATCAGCCCCAGCATTTT
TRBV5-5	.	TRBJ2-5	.	CASSPTSRWTQETQYF	TGTGCCAGCAGCCCGACGAGTCGATGGACTCAAGAGACCCAGTACTTC
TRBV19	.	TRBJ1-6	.	CASSSKGNSPLHF	TGTGCCAGTAGTTCTAAGGGTAATTCACCCCTCCACTTT
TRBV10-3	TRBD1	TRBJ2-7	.	CAISDVGTASYEQYF	TGTGCCATCAGTGATGTTGGGACAGCTTCCTACGAGCAGTACTTC
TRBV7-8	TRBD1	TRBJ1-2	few	CASSPTGTGYGYTF	TGTGCCAGCAGCCCAACCGGGACAGGCTATGGCTACACCTTC
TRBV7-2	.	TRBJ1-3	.	CASRRTADFSGNTIYF	TGTGCCAGCAGGAGGACCGCTGATTTCTCTGGAAACACCATATATTTT
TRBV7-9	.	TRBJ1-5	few	CASSSAVGAHGSNQPQHF	TGTGCCAGCAGCTCCGCCGTGGGGGCACATGGGAGCAATCAGCCCCAGCATTTT
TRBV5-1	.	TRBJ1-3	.	CASKSAGSRAYF	TGCGCCAGCAAGTCGGCAGGGAGCCGAGCATATTTT
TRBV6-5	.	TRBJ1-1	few	CASSYPDRGTEAFF	TGTGCCAGCAGTTACCCGGACAGAGGCACTGAAGCTTTCTTT
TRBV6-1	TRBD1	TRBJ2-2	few	CASSHRDRGSGELFF	TGTGCCAGCAGTCACCGGGACAGGGGAAGCGGGGAGCTGTTTTTT
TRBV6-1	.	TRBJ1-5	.	CASSEGSGGGNQPQHF	TGTGCCAGCAGTGAAGGTTCGGGCGGGGGCAATCAGCCCCAGCATTTT